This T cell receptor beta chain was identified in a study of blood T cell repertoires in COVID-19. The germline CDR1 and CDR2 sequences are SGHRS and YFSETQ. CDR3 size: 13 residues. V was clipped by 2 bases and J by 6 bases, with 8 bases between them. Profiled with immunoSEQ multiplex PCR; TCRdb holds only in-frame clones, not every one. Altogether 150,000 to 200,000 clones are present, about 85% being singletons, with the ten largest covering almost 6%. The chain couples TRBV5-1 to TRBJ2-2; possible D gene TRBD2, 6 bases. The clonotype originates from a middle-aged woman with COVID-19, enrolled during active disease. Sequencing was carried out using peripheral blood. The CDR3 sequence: CASSFAGPGELFF. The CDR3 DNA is TGCGCCAGCAGCTTCGCGGGGCCCGGGGAGCTGTTTTTT.